This T cell receptor beta chain was identified in a study of cytomegalovirus exposure and HLA in healthy donors. Findings and limits, study-wide: Earlier findings revealed that most TCR beta V segments proved productive either about 87% or about 30% of the time. Some highly shared sequence variants likely arose as a pipeline artifact.

Worth noting for this clone: What it binds is not known.

PCR primers comprised 60 Vbeta and 13 Jbeta primers. This table comes from immunoSEQ multiplex PCR, and its TCRdb copy is limited to in-frame clones, with some not included. Of 210,000 or so clones listed, roughly 73% are singletons. Germline V gene data show CDR1 as SGHRS and CDR2 as YFSETQ. V was cut by 5 bases and J by 3 bases, with 8 bases left in between. This CDR3 comprises 12 residues. The gene calls are TRBV5-1 and TRBJ2-5, with D possibly TRBD2 on 7 matching bases. The clonotype was recovered from a boy aged 5-17 years in good health and CMV-seronegative. Specimen: PBMCs. CDR3 coding DNA: TGCGCCAGCAGAGGGGGGGAAGAGACCCAGTACTTC. Encoded protein: CASRGGEETQYF.